A single sample is the source of the 2 T cell receptor beta chains below, sequenced in a study of shared clonotypes between healthy human individuals. Data came from immunoSEQ multiplex PCR; TCRdb stores just in-frame clones and leaves some out. The sample contains approximately 1,500,000 clones, 95% to 99% of which appear only once. The sequencing input was naive CD4+ T cells sorted from blood. Documented subset: CD45RA+ positively selected. The receptors originated from a young man in good health.

In regard to this clone: This sample includes further DNA sequences coding for the same CDR3. The gene calls are TRBV5-4 and TRBJ2-5; no clear D. The CDR3 extends over 13 amino acids. Germline-derived CDR1 and CDR2 are SGHNT and YYREEE (reference sequence). V shed 0 bases and J shed 5 bases, with 8 bases lying between them. The CDR3 DNA reads TGTGCCAGCAGCTTGGGGCTGGGGGAGACCCAGTACTTC. It translates to CASSLGLGETQYF.

The count of this clone is one. The chain employs TRBV28 and TRBJ2-3; D call uncertain. The CDR3 is made up of 13 amino acids. In germline, CDR1 is MDHEN, CDR2 SYDVKM. V was shortened by 7 bases and J by 4 bases, with 12 bases between the two germline ends. CDR3 bases: TGTGCCAGCATCCGCGATGGGGCAGATACGCAGTATTTT. It yields the protein CASIRDGADTQYF.